This T cell receptor (beta chain) was identified in a study of blood T cell repertoires in COVID-19. Study context: Sites across the United States, Italy and Spain contributed samples from acute and convalescent COVID-19.

Per the original methods: The assay estimated nucleated cells by amplifying reference gene primers. The method was immunoSEQ multiplex PCR; TCRdb's version includes in-frame clones alone and lacks a portion of them. V, J and clone size were drawn from that table, and D and trimming were deduced from the DNA. The table lists 55,000 to 80,000 clones, 83% of them singletons. This receptor was obtained from a woman of 80 years or more with acute or convalescent COVID-19. Sequencing used peripheral blood.

The CDR3 spells CASSQGRPRTGPGNTIYF. The CDR3 region has the DNA TGTGCCAGCAGCCAAGGACGACCCAGGACAGGCCCCGGAAACACCATATATTTT. This chain uses TRBV3-1 (or the pseudogene TRBV3-2) with TRBJ1-3; 7 bases align to TRBD1. V trimming: 1 base; J trimming: 4 bases; junction bases outside the gene matches: 13. This CDR3 spans 18 amino acids. Germline V gives CDR1 LGHDT, CDR2 YNNKEL (reference sequence).